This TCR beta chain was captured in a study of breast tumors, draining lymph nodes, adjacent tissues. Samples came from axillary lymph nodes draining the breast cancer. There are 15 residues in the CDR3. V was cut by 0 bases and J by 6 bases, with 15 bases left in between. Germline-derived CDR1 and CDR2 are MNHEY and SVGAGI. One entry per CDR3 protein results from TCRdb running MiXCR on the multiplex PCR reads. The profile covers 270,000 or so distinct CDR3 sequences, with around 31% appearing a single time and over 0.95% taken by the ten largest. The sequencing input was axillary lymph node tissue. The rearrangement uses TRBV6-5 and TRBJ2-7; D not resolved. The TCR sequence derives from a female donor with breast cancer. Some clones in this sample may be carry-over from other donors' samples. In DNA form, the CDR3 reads TGTGCCAGCAGTTACTCGATGACCCCCATGGGCGAGCAGTACTTC. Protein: CASSYSMTPMGEQYF.